This entry lists 17 T cell receptor beta chains sequenced from one sample in a study of tumor and adjacent non-tumor tissue in lung cancer. TCRbeta libraries were built with three rounds of nested PCR, modified from ARM-PCR. From the multiplex PCR reads, TCRdb called clonotypes with MiXCR, one entry per CDR3 protein. The table records 90,000 or so distinct CDR3 sequences, roughly two thirds of them present only once. This sample's RNA came from whole unsorted tissue. The specimen sequenced was lung tumor tissue. These receptors all stem from a man in his sixties or seventies with non-small cell lung cancer.

Notes on this clonotype: Given a much more abundant clone one base away, this may be a read error. V and J are TRBV28 and TRBJ2-2; D may be TRBD1 or TRBD2 (5 bases each). The CDR3 is 15 amino acids. Germline V gives CDR1 MDHEN, CDR2 SYDVKM. Here the CDR3 reads CAIRRDRTLTGELSF. The CDR3 DNA sequence: TGTGCCATCCGCCGGGACCGGACCCTCACCGGGGAGCTGTCTTTT.

In regard to this clonotype: At one boundary the junction diverges from the germline segment, which might be a read error. V is TRBV5-1 and J is TRBJ1-4; perhaps TRBD1 as D (5 bases). This CDR3 has 15 amino acids. Germline V gives CDR1 SGHRS, CDR2 YFSETQ. CDR3 sequence: CASSPSRVANEKLYF. The CDR3 coding sequence is TGCGCCAGCAGCCCAAGCAGGGTGGCTAATGAAAAACTGTATTTT.

This chain links TRBV11-2 with TRBJ2-1; the match to TRBD2 covers 7 bases. Germline assignment: CDR1 SGHAT and CDR2 FQNNGV. V lost 7 bases, J lost 7 bases, and 13 bases stayed unmatched. The CDR3 runs 15 residues. The CDR3 DNA reads as TGTGCCAGCAACTCGACTAGCAGTAAAGGGAATGAGCAGTTCTTC. Amino acid sequence: CASNSTSSKGNEQFF.

About this clonotype: A much more abundant neighbour one base away suggests this may be a read error. The gene calls are TRBV6-5 and TRBJ2-5; D is unclear. The CDR3 is 18 residues long. Germline loops: CDR1 MNHEY, CDR2 SVGAGI. The CDR3 spells CVSSYSLGGRGESETQYF. The CDR3 DNA is TGTGTCAGCAGTTACTCTCTCGGTGGCCGTGGGGAAAGCGAGACCCAGTACTTC.

The chain carries TRBV7-9 and TRBJ2-7; TRBD2 agrees at 15 bases. The CDR3 runs to 17 residues. Germline CDR1 and CDR2: SEHNR and FQNEAQ (reference sequence). Trimming removed 5 bases from V and 2 bases from J; junction bases left unmatched: 7. CDR3 region: CASSRGTSGRRAYEQYF. Here the CDR3 DNA reads TGTGCCAGCAGCCGCGGGACTAGCGGGAGGCGAGCCTACGAGCAGTACTTC.

To note about this clonotype: The junction does not match germline at one end; this may be a read error. The chain uses TRBV11-3 and TRBJ2-3; D possibly matches TRBD1 or TRBD2 (5 bases each). This CDR3 comprises 17 residues. CDR1 is SGHNT, CDR2 YENEEA, per germline. The CDR3 reads CASGLAGTGEGTDTQYF. The DNA for the CDR3 is TGTGCCAGCGGCTTAGCCGGGACCGGCGAGGGTACAGATACGCAGTATTTT.

This sequence joins TRBV20-1 and TRBJ2-7, with TRBD2 identical over 11 bases. The CDR3 loop spans 15 amino acids. V lost 3 bases and J lost 1; bases outside the gene matches: 5. The germline V gene has CDR1 DFQATT and CDR2 SNEGSKA (reference sequence). This CDR3 is CSASVPSGRSYEQYF. The CDR3 region has the DNA TGCAGTGCTAGTGTACCTAGCGGGAGGTCCTACGAGCAGTACTTC.

The chain employs TRBV13 and TRBJ2-7; maybe TRBD1 (6 bases). This CDR3 comprises 14 residues. The germline gives CDR1 PRHDT, CDR2 FYEKMQ (reference sequence). The CDR3 region is CDNSRGQTSMGQYF. The CDR3 coding sequence is TGTGACAACAGCCGAGGACAGACGTCAATGGGGCAGTACTTC.

Note on this clonotype: At one boundary the junction diverges from the germline segment, which might be a read error. The chain uses TRBV11-1 and TRBJ2-1; no clear D. CDR1 is SGHAT, CDR2 FQDESV, per germline (reference sequence). This CDR3 has 14 amino acids. The CDR3 is CATSLMERFNEQFF. The CDR3 DNA reads as TGTGCCACCAGCCTGATGGAACGGTTCAATGAGCAGTTCTTC.

As for this clonotype: An end of the junction differs from the germline gene, which may be a read error. The chain has TRBV11-1 and TRBJ1-1; D is perhaps TRBD1 (5 bases). CDR3 length equals 15 residues. From germline, CDR1 is SGHAT and CDR2 FQDESV (reference sequence). CDR3 protein: CASTPWGIRDSEALF. For the CDR3, the DNA is TGTGCCAGCACCCCGTGGGGGATAAGAGACTCTGAAGCTTTATTT.

This clonotype was seen a single time. At one of its ends the junction is not consistent with the germline gene, which may arise from a read error. The chain is built from TRBV11-2 and TRBJ2-6, with TRBD1 matching over 7 bases. This CDR3 contains 19 residues. The germline gives CDR1 SGHAT, CDR2 FQNNGV. The CDR3 is CDSSSPRGRGGPGANVLTF. CDR3 sequence (DNA): TGTGACAGCAGCTCCCCGAGGGGAAGAGGGGGCCCTGGTGCCAACGTCCTGACTTTC.

The chain recombines TRBV4-2 with TRBJ1-5; a possible D gene is TRBD1 (5 bases). CDR3 length equals 17 residues. In germline, CDR1 is LGHNA, CDR2 YNFKEQ. V lost 3 bases to trimming and J lost 10 bases, with 25 bases between them. CDR3 protein: CASSQDGGSWTDGPQHF. Written as DNA, the CDR3 is TGTGCCAGCAGCCAGGACGGGGGGAGTTGGACGGACGGACCCCAGCATTTT.

This chain uses TRBV20-1 with TRBJ2-7; 11 bases line up with TRBD1. The CDR3 is 18 residues long. Germline V gene lookup returns CDR1 DFQATT and CDR2 SNEGSKA (reference sequence). The ends lost 1 base at V and 2 bases at J; junction bases unmatched: 13. The DNA of the CDR3 is TGCAGTGCTAGAGGGTGGGGACAGGGGGGAACCCTAACCTACGAGCAGTACTTC. It is translated as CSARGWGQGGTLTYEQYF.

Details on this clonotype: At one end, the junction sequence differs from germline, possibly due to a read error. The CDR3 nucleotides read TGCAGTGCCATCAAATCCATAGGAGGCCAAGAGACCCAGCACTTC. Protein sequence: CSAIKSIGGQETQHF. The chain is built from TRBV20-1 and TRBJ2-5, with D possibly TRBD2 on 5 matching bases. CDR1 and CDR2 from the germline V gene are DFQATT and SNEGSKA (reference sequence). The CDR3 extends over 15 amino acids.

This clonotype has a count of ten or more. The J gene is TRBJ1-6, the V gene TRBV5-8; 12 bases are a match to TRBD1. V lost 2 bases to trimming and J lost 9 bases; unmatched junction nucleotides: 3. Germline-derived CDR1 and CDR2 are SGHTS and YDEGEE. The CDR3 contains 15 residues. CDR3 coding DNA: TGTGCCAGCAGCTTACCGGGACAGGGGGCTTCACCCCTCCACTTT. Its translation: CASSLPGQGASPLHF.

A note on this clonotype: A much larger clone differs from this one at a single base, so this may be a read error. The V call is TRBV12-3 or TRBV12-4, the J call TRBJ2-4, with a weak D call TRBD2 (8 bases). This CDR3 has 15 amino acids. In DNA form, the CDR3 reads TGTGTCAGCAGTTTAGGGGGCGGGAGGTCCAACATTCAGTACTTC. It is translated as CVSSLGGGRSNIQYF.

This clonotype came up many times. The chain has TRBV12-5 and TRBJ1-1; unclear D gene. The germline V gene has CDR1 LGHNT and CDR2 FRNRAP. This CDR3 spans 22 amino acids. The V gene lost 5 bases and the J gene lost 0 bases, with 34 bases spanning the gap. CDR3 sequence: CASGLSTLPLGPVLPMNTEAFF. CDR3 bases: TGTGCTAGTGGTCTCTCTACTCTACCCTTGGGCCCGGTATTACCGATGAACACTGAAGCTTTCTTT.